This T cell receptor (beta chain) was recovered during a study of blood T cell repertoires in COVID-19. Overall study: Acute and convalescent COVID-19 samples came from the United States, Italy and Spain.

In the authors' methods: Counts of nucleated cells, estimated from reference gene primer amplification, were obtained. Using immunoSEQ multiplex PCR, the repertoire was profiled, and TCRdb retains in-frame clones only, with some absent. V and J calls and clone size come straight from that table; D and trimming were deduced from the DNA. The repertoire holds around 130,000 clones, with about four fifths as singletons. After removal of 7 bases from V and 4 bases from J, the junction contained 1 base not matched to a gene. Germline CDR1 SQVTM, CDR2 ANQGSEA. This CDR3 is built from 12 residues. This chain connects TRBV29-1 to TRBJ2-3, with 11 bases matching TRBD1. Sequenced: peripheral blood. This sequence originates from a man in his sixties with acute or convalescent COVID-19. The CDR3 DNA follows: TGCAGCGGGGGACAGGGGGCAGATACGCAGTATTTT. This translates into CSGGQGADTQYF.